This T cell receptor (beta chain) came from a study of graft-versus-host responses after intestinal transplantation. Details on this clone: What it binds is not known.

The CDR3 runs to 15 residues. V lost 5 bases and J lost 6; bases outside the gene matches: 12. Germline V CDR1 and CDR2: MNHEY, SMNVEV (reference sequence). Sequenced by immunoSEQ multiplex PCR; TCRdb stores in-frame clones only, minus some. The sample lists about 120,000 clones, roughly 92% occurring once. This receptor was obtained from a human donor who was the organ donor for an intestinal transplant. The input for sequencing was unstimulated CD4+ T cells sorted from spleen or lymph node cells, taken before transplant. The V and J genes are TRBV27 and TRBJ2-7, with 8 bases matching TRBD1. The chain's CDR3 is CASSNAGGLHREQYF. The CDR3, as DNA: TGTGCCAGCAGTAATGCAGGGGGCCTACACCGCGAGCAGTACTTC.